This is a list of T cell receptor beta chains from one sample in a study of early T cells in non-severe SARS-CoV-2 infection. TCRdb re-called the 5' RACE reads with MiXCR, one entry per CDR3 protein. The sample has tens of thousands of distinct CDR3 sequences; about 4.7% are singletons. What was sequenced was whole blood. The receptor source for this set is an adult who was a healthcare worker with PCR-confirmed SARS-CoV-2 infection or an uninfected control (not recorded which). Both conserved end residues are trimmed from each CDR3. For some rows the clone size is stated as once, few or many, or as a class when expanded; others skip it.

j_gene,abundance,v_gene,CDR3aa
TRBJ2-3,-,TRBV20-1,SAGDGGRDTQY
TRBJ2-1,medium-sized,TRBV20-1,SAGSDRGLGEQF
TRBJ1-2,few,TRBV6-2/TRBV6-3,ASNSHYGYT
TRBJ2-5,few,TRBV7-7,ASSLRSRGQETQY
TRBJ2-3,-,TRBV6-2/TRBV6-3,ASSSAGGPSDTQY
TRBJ1-5,many,TRBV5-6,ASSLGPNQPQH
TRBJ2-5,few,TRBV24-1,ATSDRSIEETQY
TRBJ1-2,many,TRBV7-9,ASSLRSDYGYT
TRBJ1-4,many,TRBV3-1,ASSQEGDRARLF
TRBJ2-3,-,TRBV12-3/TRBV12-4,ASRPYRADTQY
TRBJ1-6,-,TRBV6-5,ASSYSSSGSPLH
TRBJ1-2,few,TRBV7-3,ASSQTGVSVGYT
TRBJ1-2,many,TRBV27,ASSLLRGGNYGYT
TRBJ1-3,few,TRBV4-2,ASSHRQGLGAGNTIY
TRBJ2-2,-,TRBV7-7,ASSLARFGTGNTGELF
TRBJ1-2,few,TRBV9,ASSVEVNYGYT
TRBJ2-7,medium-sized,TRBV7-2,ASSLEGGRGREQY
TRBJ2-3,few,TRBV4-3,ASSALGLAGGTDTQY
TRBJ1-6,many,TRBV3-1,ASSQARGVDSPLH
TRBJ2-5,-,TRBV19,ASRTSGDQETQY
TRBJ1-4,-,TRBV20-1,SARPGRLPEKLF
TRBJ1-2,many,TRBV7-2,ASSPGQYGYT
TRBJ1-5,-,TRBV19,ASSNRPGAQH
TRBJ1-2,many,TRBV14,ASSRGHLYGYT
TRBJ2-1,few,TRBV5-1,ASSLGDRDYNEQF
TRBJ2-5,-,TRBV6-5,ASSFSTDPGGAETQY
TRBJ1-5,few,TRBV7-8,ASSLGQALNQPQH
TRBJ2-4,many,TRBV30,AWGTGTGDIQY
TRBJ2-7,many,TRBV12-3/TRBV12-4,ASSFRGTGFLEQY
TRBJ2-1,-,TRBV7-8,ASSPRRVNEQF
TRBJ1-2,-,TRBV5-1,ASSLQVGYGYT
TRBJ2-7,many,TRBV5-1,ASSLGRTGGLYEQY
TRBJ2-3,many,TRBV19,ASSIVPPGRVSPDTQY
TRBJ2-1,-,TRBV10-3,AISALTPPDNEQF
TRBJ2-7,few,TRBV10-1,ASSGTEDGEQY
TRBJ1-5,many,TRBV9,ASSAGNRPNQPQH
TRBJ2-5,many,TRBV5-4,ASSLLPDAWAAQY
TRBJ2-5,-,TRBV7-9,ASSPRGDRGETQY
TRBJ2-3,-,TRBV5-1,ASSLATGSDTQY
TRBJ1-6,few,TRBV7-2,ASSSNLGQGMVYNSPLH
TRBJ1-1,few,TRBV5-4,ASSVRDMSTEAF
TRBJ1-3,-,TRBV7-2,ASSRSGAANSGNTIY
TRBJ1-5,few,TRBV11-3,ASSLAGRQSNQPQH
TRBJ1-5,few,TRBV20-1,SAQRPGGSLNSNQPQH
TRBJ1-3,many,TRBV5-4,ASSLRTTSGNTIY
TRBJ2-1,medium-sized,TRBV9,ASSVAYRGLTNEQF
TRBJ2-7,many,TRBV30,AWQKRGGQKEQY
TRBJ2-3,-,TRBV10-3,AISESSGGVQNTQY
TRBJ2-3,many,TRBV20-1,SARDVGRGPTSITDTQY
TRBJ2-5,medium-sized,TRBV7-9,ASSLLLAGSRETQY
TRBJ2-7,few,TRBV5-1,ASSTGQTAGYEQY
TRBJ2-7,many,TRBV19,ASTYGTGFYEQY
TRBJ2-5,few,TRBV5-5,ASSAGPLETQY
TRBJ2-1,many,TRBV7-6,ASSLKGQRNNEQF
TRBJ2-3,-,TRBV11-2,ASSPGGGSQY
TRBJ2-7,many,TRBV6-5,ASSLLGATYEQY
TRBJ1-1,medium-sized,TRBV28,ASSRRLGNMNTEAF
TRBJ1-1,many,TRBV7-6,ASRWGMNTEAF
TRBJ2-7,many,TRBV11-1,ASSLDTGTRDEQY